The 15 T cell receptor beta chains below were found in one sample sequenced in a study of blood T cell repertoires in COVID-19. Assay: immunoSEQ multiplex PCR; the TCRdb copy retains only in-frame clones and omits some. Here the sample spans under 150,000 clones, around 79% being singletons. The sample was PBMCs or T cells enriched from blood (not recorded which). All receptors come from a woman in her 50s who had recovered from COVID-19.

This clone was seen only a few times. V is TRBV2 and J is TRBJ1-1; 9 bases agree with TRBD1. The germline CDR1 and CDR2 sequences are SNHLY and FYNNEI. This CDR3 comprises 14 residues. The trim removed 5 bases at V and 1 base at J, leaving 2 bases unmatched. The CDR3 protein is CASSTGQGNTEAFF. The CDR3 nucleotides are TGTGCCAGCAGTACGGGACAGGGGAACACTGAAGCTTTCTTT.

The chain is built from TRBV11-2 and TRBJ1-4; 11 positions match TRBD1. The J segment lost 6 bases and the V segment lost 2 bases, leaving 11 bases of the junction unmatched. The CDR3 has 18 amino acids. Germline CDR1 SGHAT, CDR2 FQNNGV. CDR3: CASSLRPPMGQGDEKLFF. CDR3 nucleotides: TGTGCCAGCAGCTTAAGGCCCCCGATGGGACAGGGGGATGAAAAACTGTTTTTT.

This clone was found a few times. The J gene is TRBJ1-6, the V gene TRBV18; unclear D gene. Germline V gives CDR1 KGHSH, CDR2 LQKENI. There are 14 residues in the CDR3. V was cut by 1 base and J by 8 bases, with 9 bases left in between. The CDR3 here is CASSPQGVHSPLHF. The CDR3 bases are TGTGCCAGCTCACCACAGGGAGTCCATTCACCCCTCCACTTT.

In its sample, this clone was seen once. The V and J genes are TRBV29-1 and TRBJ1-2; no clear D gene. CDR1 is SQVTM, CDR2 ANQGSEA, per germline. The V and J ends lost 7 bases and 0 bases respectively, with 9 bases between them. The CDR3 totals 12 residues. For the CDR3, the DNA is TGCAGCGCCCTAACAGCTAACTATGGCTACACCTTC. It yields the protein CSALTANYGYTF.

V gene TRBV2 combines with J gene TRBJ1-2; TRBD1 matches 9 bases. Germline V lookup: CDR1 SNHLY, CDR2 FYNNEI. The length of the CDR3 is 13 residues. V dropped 6 bases and J dropped 7; count of bases not matched to a gene: 6. The DNA for the CDR3 is TGTGCCAGCAGCCGGGACAGGGAGGCTGGCTACACCTTC. Translated, it gives CASSRDREAGYTF.

V gene TRBV7-3 combines with J gene TRBJ2-1; D perhaps matches TRBD1 (5 bases). The CDR3 consists of 14 residues. Germline assignment: CDR1 SGHTA and CDR2 FQGTGA. V was pared by 0 bases and J by 5 bases, with 8 bases between. CDR3 in DNA: TGTGCCAGCAGCTTAACGGCACAGGACAATGAGCAGTTCTTC. It encodes CASSLTAQDNEQFF.

The rearrangement uses TRBV30 and TRBJ2-1, with a possible D match to TRBD2 (6 bases). Trimming shortened V by 1 base and J by 9 bases, and 13 bases separated the two germline ends. Germline values: CDR1 GTSNPN, CDR2 SVGIG (reference sequence). CDR3 length equals 13 residues. CDR3: CAWSARGSGEQFF. CDR3 DNA: TGTGCCTGGAGTGCCCGGGGGAGTGGTGAGCAGTTCTTC.

V gene TRBV5-1 combines with J gene TRBJ2-6, with 7 positions matching TRBD2. The trim removed 4 bases at V and 3 bases at J, leaving 16 bases unmatched. Germline V CDR1 and CDR2: SGHRS, YFSETQ. The CDR3 is made up of 19 amino acids. The CDR3: CASSPTSVTEFFGANVLTF. The CDR3 bases are TGCGCCAGCAGCCCTACTAGCGTTACCGAGTTCTTTGGGGCCAACGTCCTGACTTTC.

This chain joins TRBV4-2 and TRBJ1-5; D call uncertain. Germline CDR1 and CDR2: LGHNA and YNFKEQ. The V and J ends lost 0 bases and 6 bases respectively, with 15 bases between them. The CDR3 has 16 amino acids. Written as DNA, the CDR3 is TGTGCCAGCAGCCAAGAGAATGAGTATACTAGTCAGCCCCAGCATTTT. Translated, it gives CASSQENEYTSQPQHF.

This clone turned up a few times. One end of the junction fails to match germline, which may point to a read error. The gene calls are TRBV6-5 and TRBJ1-1, with 7 bases fitting TRBD1. The CDR3 has 15 residues. Germline CDR1 and CDR2: MNHEY and SVGAGI. CDR3 loop: CASSLMSTGNNEAFF. As DNA, the CDR3 is TGTGCCAGCAGTCTCATGTCGACAGGGAACAATGAAGCTTTCTTT.

The V and J genes are TRBV3-1 (or the pseudogene TRBV3-2) and TRBJ2-4, with D tentatively TRBD2 (5 bases). The CDR3 loop spans 11 amino acids. Germline CDR1 LGHDT, CDR2 YNNKEL (reference sequence). V was clipped by 3 bases and J by 8 bases, with 5 bases between them. CDR3 residues: CASSHGDIQYF. The CDR3 DNA sequence: TGTGCCAGCAGCCACGGGGACATTCAGTACTTC.

The genes are TRBV19 and TRBJ1-5; 8 nucleotides match TRBD1. The J segment lost 4 bases and the V segment lost 6 bases, leaving 5 bases of the junction unmatched. The germline CDR1 and CDR2 sequences are LNHDA and SQIVND (reference sequence). The CDR3 is made up of 14 amino acids. DNA of the CDR3: TGTGCCAGTAGAACACGACAGGGGAATCAGCCCCAGCATTTT. Residues: CASRTRQGNQPQHF. Based on the CDR3 plus reference TRBV19 and TRBJ1-5, the full variable domain is DGGITQSPKYLFRKEGQNVTLSCEQNLNHDAMYWYRQDPGQGLRLIYYSQIVNDFQKGDIAEGYSVSREKKESFPLTVTSAQKNPTAFYLCASRTRQGNQPQHFGDGTRLSIL.

The V call is TRBV30, the J call TRBJ2-7, with TRBD1 identical over 12 bases. Germline V gene data show CDR1 as GTSNPN and CDR2 as SVGIG (reference sequence). V shed 2 bases and J 5 bases; nucleotides not matched to a gene: 4. The CDR3 is 14 residues long. In DNA form, the CDR3 reads TGTGCCTGGAGTAGGGGGACAGGGGGCGACGAGCAGTACTTC. It codes for CAWSRGTGGDEQYF.

The chain is built from TRBV10-3 and TRBJ1-5; 8 bases match TRBD1. Germline CDR1 ENHRY, CDR2 SYGVKD. This CDR3 is built from 15 residues. The V and J ends lost 2 bases and 3 bases, in that order; junction bases with no gene match: 3. The CDR3 DNA sequence: TGTGCCATCAGTGAGACAGGGGGGGACAATCAGCCCCAGCATTTT. Translating gives CAISETGGDNQPQHF.

In this sample, this clone turned up once. J is TRBJ2-7 and V is TRBV2, with TRBD2 matching over 12 bases. The CDR3 is 15 residues long. CDR1 is SNHLY and CDR2 is FYNNEI in the germline V gene. With 6 bases clipped from V and 6 bases from J, the junction kept 9 bases outside the gene matches. The CDR3 region has the DNA TGTGCCAGCAGGGCTAGCGGGAGGGCCTCGGGCGAGCAGTACTTC. This sequence encodes CASRASGRASGEQYF.